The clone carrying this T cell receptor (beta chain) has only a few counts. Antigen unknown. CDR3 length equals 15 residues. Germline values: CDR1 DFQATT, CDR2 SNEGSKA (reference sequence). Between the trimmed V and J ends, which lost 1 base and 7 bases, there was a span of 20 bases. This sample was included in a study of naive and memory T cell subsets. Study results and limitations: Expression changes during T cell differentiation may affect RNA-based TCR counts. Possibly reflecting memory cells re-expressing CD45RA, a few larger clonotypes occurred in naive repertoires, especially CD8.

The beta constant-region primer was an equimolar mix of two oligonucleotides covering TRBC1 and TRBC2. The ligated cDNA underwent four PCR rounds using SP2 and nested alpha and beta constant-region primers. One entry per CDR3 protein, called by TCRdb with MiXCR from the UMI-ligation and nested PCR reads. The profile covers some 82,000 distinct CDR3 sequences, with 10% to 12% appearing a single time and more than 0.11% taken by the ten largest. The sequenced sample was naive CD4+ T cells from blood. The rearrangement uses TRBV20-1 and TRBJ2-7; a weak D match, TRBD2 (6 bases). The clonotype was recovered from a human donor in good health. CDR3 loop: CSARATLAGSWEQYF. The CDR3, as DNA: TGCAGTGCTAGAGCAACCCTGGCGGGAAGCTGGGAGCAGTACTTC.